These T cell receptor beta chains were read from a single sample in a study of PD-L1 blockade in urothelial cancer. Assay used: immunoSEQ multiplex PCR; TCRdb lists only in-frame clones, some missing. This sample has 95,000 to 100,000 clones, with around nine tenths found just once. The specimen comprised PBMCs, sampled around atezolizumab (anti-PD-L1) treatment. All receptors derive from a man aged 55 to 69 with urothelial cancer. CDR3s leave out the opening cysteine and the closing phenylalanine or tryptophan.

cdr3_aa	v_call	j_call
ASGSSIGEQY	TRBV7-3	TRBJ2-7
ASSSPGGHSTYEQY	TRBV28	TRBJ2-7
ASSRSGRSYNEQF	TRBV19	TRBJ2-1
ASSLGLAGVSDTQY	TRBV19	TRBJ2-3
AISASEAEQF	TRBV10-3	TRBJ2-1
ASSPRGGSEKLF	TRBV18	TRBJ1-4
ASSAQWTEDYGYT	TRBV9	TRBJ1-2
ASSPGTGGWTGELF	TRBV5-1	TRBJ2-2
ASSPGGGAGANVLT	TRBV4-2	TRBJ2-6
ASRRTASYEQY	TRBV2	TRBJ2-7
ASSRGRNSGNTIY	TRBV4-1	TRBJ1-3
SVTEGLADYEQY	TRBV29-1	TRBJ2-7